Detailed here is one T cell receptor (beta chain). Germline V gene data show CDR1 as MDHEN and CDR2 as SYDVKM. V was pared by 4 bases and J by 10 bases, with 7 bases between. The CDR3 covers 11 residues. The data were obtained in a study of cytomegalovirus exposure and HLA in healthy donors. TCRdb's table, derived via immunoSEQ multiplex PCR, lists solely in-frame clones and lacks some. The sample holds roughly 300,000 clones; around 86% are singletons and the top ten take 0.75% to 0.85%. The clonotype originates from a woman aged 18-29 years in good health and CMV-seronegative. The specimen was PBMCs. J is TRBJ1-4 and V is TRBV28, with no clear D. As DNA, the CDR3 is TGTGCCAGCAGTTCTCCGCGAAAACTGTTTTTT. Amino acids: CASSSPRKLFF.